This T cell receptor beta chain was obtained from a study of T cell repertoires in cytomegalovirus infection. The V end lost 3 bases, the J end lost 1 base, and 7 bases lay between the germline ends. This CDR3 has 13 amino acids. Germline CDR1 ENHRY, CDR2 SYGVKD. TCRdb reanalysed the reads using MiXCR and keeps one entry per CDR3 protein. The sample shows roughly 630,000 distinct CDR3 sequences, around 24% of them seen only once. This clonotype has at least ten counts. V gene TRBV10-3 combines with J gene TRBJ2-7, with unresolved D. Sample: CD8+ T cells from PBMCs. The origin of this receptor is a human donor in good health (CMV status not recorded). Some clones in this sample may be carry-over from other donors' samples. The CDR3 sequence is CAISDMGSYEQYV. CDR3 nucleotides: TGTGCCATCAGTGACATGGGGTCCTACGAGCAGTACGTC.